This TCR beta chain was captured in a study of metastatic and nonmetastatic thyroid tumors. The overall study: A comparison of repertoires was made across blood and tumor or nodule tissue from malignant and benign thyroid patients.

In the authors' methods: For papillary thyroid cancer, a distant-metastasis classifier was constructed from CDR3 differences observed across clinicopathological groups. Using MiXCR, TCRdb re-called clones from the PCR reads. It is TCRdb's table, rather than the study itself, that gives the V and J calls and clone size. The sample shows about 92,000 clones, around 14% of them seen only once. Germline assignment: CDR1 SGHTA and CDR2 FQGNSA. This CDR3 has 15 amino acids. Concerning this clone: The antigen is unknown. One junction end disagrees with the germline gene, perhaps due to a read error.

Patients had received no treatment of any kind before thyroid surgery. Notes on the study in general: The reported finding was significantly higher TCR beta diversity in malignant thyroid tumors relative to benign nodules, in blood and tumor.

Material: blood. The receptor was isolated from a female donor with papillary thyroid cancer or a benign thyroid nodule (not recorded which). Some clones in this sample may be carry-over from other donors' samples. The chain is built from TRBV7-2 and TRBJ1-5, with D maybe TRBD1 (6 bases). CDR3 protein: CASISGGPGNHPQHF. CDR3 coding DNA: TGTGCCAGCATATCCGGGGGCCCCGGCAATCATCCCCAGCATTTT.